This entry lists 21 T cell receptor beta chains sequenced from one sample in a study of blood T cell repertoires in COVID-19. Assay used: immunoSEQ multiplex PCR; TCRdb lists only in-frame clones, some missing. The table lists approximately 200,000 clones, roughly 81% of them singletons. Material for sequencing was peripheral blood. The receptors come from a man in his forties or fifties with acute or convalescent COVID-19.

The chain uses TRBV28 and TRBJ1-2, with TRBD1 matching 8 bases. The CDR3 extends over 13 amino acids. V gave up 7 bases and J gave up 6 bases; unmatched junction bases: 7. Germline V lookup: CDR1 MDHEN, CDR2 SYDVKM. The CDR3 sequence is CASNEDRDNGYTF. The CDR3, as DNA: TGTGCCAGCAATGAGGACAGGGATAATGGCTACACCTTC.

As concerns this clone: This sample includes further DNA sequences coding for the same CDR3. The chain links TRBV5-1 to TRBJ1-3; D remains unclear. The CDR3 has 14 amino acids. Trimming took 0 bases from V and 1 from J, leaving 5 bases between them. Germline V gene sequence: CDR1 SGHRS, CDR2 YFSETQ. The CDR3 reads CASSLGASGNTIYF. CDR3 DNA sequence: TGCGCCAGCAGCTTGGGTGCGTCTGGAAACACCATATATTTT.

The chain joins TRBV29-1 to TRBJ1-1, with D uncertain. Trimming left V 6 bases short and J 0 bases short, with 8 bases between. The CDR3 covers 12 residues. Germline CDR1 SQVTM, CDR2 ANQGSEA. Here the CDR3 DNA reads TGCAGCGTGGCCGGGTTGAACACTGAAGCTTTCTTT. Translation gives CSVAGLNTEAFF.

CDR3 amino acids: CASSYRVESDGYTF. The CDR3 DNA is TGTGCCAGCAGTTACCGGGTCGAGAGTGATGGCTACACCTTC. V gene TRBV6-2 or TRBV6-3 combines with J gene TRBJ1-2; no clear D gene. Trimming cost V 2 bases and J 6 bases, with 13 bases left between them. There are 14 residues in the CDR3. Germline V gene data show CDR1 as MNHEY and CDR2 as SVGEGT.

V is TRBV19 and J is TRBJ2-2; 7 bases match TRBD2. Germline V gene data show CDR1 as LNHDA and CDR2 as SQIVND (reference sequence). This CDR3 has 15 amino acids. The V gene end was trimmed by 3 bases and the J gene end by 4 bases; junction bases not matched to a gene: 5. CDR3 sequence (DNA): TGTGCCAGTAGTATCGGGAGGTCGGCCACCGGGGAGCTGTTTTTT. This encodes CASSIGRSATGELFF.

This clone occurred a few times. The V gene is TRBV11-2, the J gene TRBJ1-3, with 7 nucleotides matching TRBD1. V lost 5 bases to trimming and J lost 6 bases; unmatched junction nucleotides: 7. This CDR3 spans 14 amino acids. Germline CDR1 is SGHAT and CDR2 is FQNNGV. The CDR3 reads CASSPWDRPNTIYF. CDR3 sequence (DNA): TGTGCCAGCAGCCCGTGGGACAGACCAAACACCATATATTTT. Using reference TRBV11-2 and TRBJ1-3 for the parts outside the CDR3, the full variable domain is EAGVAQSPRYKIIEKRQSVAFWCNPISGHATLYWYQQILGQGPKLLIQFQNNGVVDDSQLPKDRFSAERLKGVDSTLKIQPAKLEDSAVYLCASSPWDRPNTIYFGEGSWLTVV.

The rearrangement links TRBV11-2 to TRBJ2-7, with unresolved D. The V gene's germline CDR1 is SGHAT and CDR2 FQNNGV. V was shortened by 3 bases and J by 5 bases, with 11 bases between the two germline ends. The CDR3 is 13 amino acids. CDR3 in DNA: TGTGCCAGCAGCTTTTCCGAGAACCACGAGCAGTACTTC. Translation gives CASSFSENHEQYF. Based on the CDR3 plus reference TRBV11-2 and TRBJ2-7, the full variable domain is EAGVAQSPRYKIIEKRQSVAFWCNPISGHATLYWYQQILGQGPKLLIQFQNNGVVDDSQLPKDRFSAERLKGVDSTLKIQPAKLEDSAVYLCASSFSENHEQYFGPGTRLTVT.

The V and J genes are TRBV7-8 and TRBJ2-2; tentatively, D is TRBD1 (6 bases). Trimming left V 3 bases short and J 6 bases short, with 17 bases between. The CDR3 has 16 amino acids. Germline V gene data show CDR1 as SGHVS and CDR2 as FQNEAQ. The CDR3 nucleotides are TGTGCCAGCAGCTTTTCTCGCCTAACAGGGCCCGGGGAGCTGTTTTTT. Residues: CASSFSRLTGPGELFF.

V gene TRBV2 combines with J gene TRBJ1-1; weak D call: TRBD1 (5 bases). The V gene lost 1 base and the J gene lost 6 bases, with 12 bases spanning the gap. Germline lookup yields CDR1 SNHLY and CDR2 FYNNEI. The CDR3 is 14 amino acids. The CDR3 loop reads CASSEEIAGSEAFF. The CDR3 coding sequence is TGTGCCAGCAGTGAAGAGATCGCAGGGTCTGAAGCTTTCTTT.

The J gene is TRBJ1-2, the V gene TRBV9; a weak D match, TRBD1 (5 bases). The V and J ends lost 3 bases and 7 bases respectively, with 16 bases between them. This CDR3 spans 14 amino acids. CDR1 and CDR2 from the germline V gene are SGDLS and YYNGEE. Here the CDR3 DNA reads TGTGCCAGCAGCGCCGGGGAGGGGTATAGTGGCTACACCTTC. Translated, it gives CASSAGEGYSGYTF.

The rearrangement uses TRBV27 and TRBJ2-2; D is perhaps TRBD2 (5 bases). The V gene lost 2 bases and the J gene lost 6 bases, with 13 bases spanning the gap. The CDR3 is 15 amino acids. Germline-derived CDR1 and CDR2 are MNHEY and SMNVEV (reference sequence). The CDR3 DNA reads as TGTGCCAGCAGTTTAGTTTATCCGGGATCCGGGGAGCTGTTTTTT. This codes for CASSLVYPGSGELFF.

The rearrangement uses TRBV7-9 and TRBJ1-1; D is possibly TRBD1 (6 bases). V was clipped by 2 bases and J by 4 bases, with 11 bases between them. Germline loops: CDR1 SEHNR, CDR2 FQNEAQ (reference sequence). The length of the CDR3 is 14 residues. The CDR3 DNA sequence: TGTGCCAGCAGCTTACTCCCAGGGGTCACTGAAGCTTTCTTT. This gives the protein CASSLLPGVTEAFF.

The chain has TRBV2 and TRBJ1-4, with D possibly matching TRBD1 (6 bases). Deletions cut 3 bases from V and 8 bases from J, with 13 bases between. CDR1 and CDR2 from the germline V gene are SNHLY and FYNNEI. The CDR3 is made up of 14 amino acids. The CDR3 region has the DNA TGTGCCAGCAGTGAGCCCAGGGGAGAAGAAAAACTGTTTTTT. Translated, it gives CASSEPRGEEKLFF.

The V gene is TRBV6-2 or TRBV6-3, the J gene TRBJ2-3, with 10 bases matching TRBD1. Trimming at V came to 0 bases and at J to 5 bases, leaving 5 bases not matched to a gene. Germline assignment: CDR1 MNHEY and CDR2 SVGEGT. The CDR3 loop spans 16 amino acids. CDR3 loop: CASSYSRDRGRDTQYF. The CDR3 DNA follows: TGTGCCAGCAGTTACTCCAGGGACAGGGGCAGAGATACGCAGTATTTT.

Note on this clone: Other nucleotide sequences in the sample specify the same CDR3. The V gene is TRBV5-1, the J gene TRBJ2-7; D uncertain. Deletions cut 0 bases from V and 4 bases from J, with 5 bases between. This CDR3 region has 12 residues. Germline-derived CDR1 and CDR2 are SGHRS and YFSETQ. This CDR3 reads CASSLESYEQYF. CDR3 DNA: TGCGCCAGCAGCTTGGAATCTTACGAGCAGTACTTC.

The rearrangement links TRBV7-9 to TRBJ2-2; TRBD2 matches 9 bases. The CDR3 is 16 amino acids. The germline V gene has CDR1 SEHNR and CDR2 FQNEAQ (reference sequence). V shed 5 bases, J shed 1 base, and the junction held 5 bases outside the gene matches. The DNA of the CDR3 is TGTGCCAGCAGCCCAATTAGCGGGAGGAACACCGGGGAGCTGTTTTTT. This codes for CASSPISGRNTGELFF.

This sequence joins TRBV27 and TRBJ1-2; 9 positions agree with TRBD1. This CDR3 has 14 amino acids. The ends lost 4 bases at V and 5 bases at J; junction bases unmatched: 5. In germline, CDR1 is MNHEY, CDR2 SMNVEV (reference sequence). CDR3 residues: CASSSGTGRYGYTF. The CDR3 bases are TGTGCCAGCAGTTCCGGGACAGGGAGGTATGGCTACACCTTC.

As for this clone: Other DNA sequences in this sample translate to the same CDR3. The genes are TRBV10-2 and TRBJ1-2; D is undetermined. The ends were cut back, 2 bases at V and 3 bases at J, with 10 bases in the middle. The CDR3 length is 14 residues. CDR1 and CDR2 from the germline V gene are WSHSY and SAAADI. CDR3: CASSEGQLDYGYTF. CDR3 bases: TGCGCCAGCAGTGAGGGGCAGCTCGACTATGGCTACACCTTC.

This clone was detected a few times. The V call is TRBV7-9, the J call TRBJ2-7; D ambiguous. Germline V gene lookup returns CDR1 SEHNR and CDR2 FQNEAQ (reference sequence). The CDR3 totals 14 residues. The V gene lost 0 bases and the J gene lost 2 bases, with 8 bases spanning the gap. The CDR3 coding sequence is TGTGCCAGCAGCTTAGCGGTACAGACCTACGAGCAGTACTTC. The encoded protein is CASSLAVQTYEQYF.

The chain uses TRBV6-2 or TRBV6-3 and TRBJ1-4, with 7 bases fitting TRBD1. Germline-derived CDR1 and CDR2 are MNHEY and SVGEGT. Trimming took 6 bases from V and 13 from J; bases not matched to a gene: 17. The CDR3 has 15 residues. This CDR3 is CASSTSDRYNDGLFF. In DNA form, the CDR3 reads TGTGCCAGCAGCACTTCGGACAGGTACAATGATGGACTGTTTTTT.

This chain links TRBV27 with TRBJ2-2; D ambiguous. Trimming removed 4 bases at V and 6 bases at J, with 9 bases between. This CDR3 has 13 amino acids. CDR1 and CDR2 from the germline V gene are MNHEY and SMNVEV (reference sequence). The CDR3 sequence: CASSYTFSGELFF. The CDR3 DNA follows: TGTGCCAGCAGTTATACATTTTCCGGGGAGCTGTTTTTT.